Listed below are T cell receptor beta chains from one sample, sequenced in a study of Graves' ophthalmopathy and Graves' hyperthyroidism. Using its own MiXCR run on the multiplex PCR reads, TCRdb lists one record per CDR3 protein. The data show about 740,000 distinct CDR3 sequences, approximately 40% seen once. The sequenced sample consisted of peripheral blood. The receptors come from an adult man with Graves' ophthalmopathy. The CDR3 runs from the conserved cysteine through the conserved F or W. The D gene is left open where the match is weak. Size values are once, few and many counts, or a class for expanded clones, and some rows have none.

clone size: .
CDR3 length: 14
J gene: TRBJ1-6
D gene: TRBD1
V gene: TRBV29-1
CDR3 protein: CSVGTGGLNSPLHF
CDR3 DNA: TGCAGCGTTGGGACAGGGGGCCTTAATTCACCCCTCCACTTT

clone size: .
CDR3 length: 13
J gene: TRBJ1-4
D gene: .
V gene: TRBV7-2
CDR3 protein: CASSSVGGEKLFF
CDR3 DNA: TGTGCCAGCAGCTCCGTCGGGGGAGAAAAACTGTTTTTT

clone size: .
CDR3 length: 16
J gene: TRBJ2-2
D gene: .
V gene: TRBV15
CDR3 protein: CATSSRNRQNTGELFF
CDR3 DNA: TGTGCCACCAGCAGCCGAAATCGGCAGAACACCGGGGAGCTGTTTTTT

clone size: .
CDR3 length: 13
J gene: TRBJ2-5
D gene: .
V gene: TRBV5-1
CDR3 protein: CASSEAYQETQYF
CDR3 DNA: TGCGCCAGCAGTGAGGCATATCAAGAGACCCAGTACTTC

clone size: once
CDR3 length: 14
J gene: TRBJ2-5
D gene: .
V gene: TRBV7-9
CDR3 protein: CASSLVRREETQHF
CDR3 DNA: TGTGCCAGCAGCTTAGTGCGCAGGGAAGAGACCCAGCACTTC

clone size: many
CDR3 length: 15
J gene: TRBJ1-5
D gene: .
V gene: TRBV12-3/TRBV12-4
CDR3 protein: CASSLALGVNQPQHF
CDR3 DNA: TGTGCCAGCAGTTTAGCGCTAGGGGTCAATCAGCCCCAGCATTTT

clone size: .
CDR3 length: 12
J gene: TRBJ2-5
D gene: .
V gene: TRBV29-1
CDR3 protein: CSVDVAEETQYF
CDR3 DNA: TGCAGCGTTGATGTAGCAGAAGAGACCCAGTACTTC

clone size: .
CDR3 length: 10
J gene: TRBJ2-5
D gene: .
V gene: TRBV7-9
CDR3 protein: CASSGPTQYF
CDR3 DNA: TGTGCCAGCAGCGGCCCGACCCAGTACTTC

clone size: .
CDR3 length: 13
J gene: TRBJ2-5
D gene: .
V gene: TRBV10-3
CDR3 protein: CASSPDFSETQYF
CDR3 DNA: TGTGCCAGCAGTCCGGACTTCTCCGAGACCCAGTACTTC

clone size: .
CDR3 length: 15
J gene: TRBJ1-1
D gene: TRBD1
V gene: TRBV20-1
CDR3 protein: CSAGGTGGKNTEAFF
CDR3 DNA: TGCAGTGCTGGAGGGACAGGGGGTAAGAACACTGAAGCTTTCTTT

clone size: few
CDR3 length: 15
J gene: TRBJ1-6
D gene: .
V gene: TRBV5-4
CDR3 protein: CASSFGRQGNSPLHF
CDR3 DNA: TGTGCCAGCAGCTTTGGTCGGCAGGGGAATTCACCCCTCCACTTT

clone size: .
CDR3 length: 12
J gene: TRBJ2-7
D gene: TRBD1
V gene: TRBV29-1
CDR3 protein: CSRETGSNEQYF
CDR3 DNA: TGCAGCCGAGAGACAGGGTCCAACGAGCAGTACTTC

clone size: .
CDR3 length: 15
J gene: TRBJ1-4
D gene: .
V gene: TRBV25-1
CDR3 protein: CASSDSAGKREKLFF
CDR3 DNA: TGTGCCAGCAGTGATAGTGCCGGGAAGCGGGAAAAACTGTTTTTT

clone size: many
CDR3 length: 13
J gene: TRBJ1-1
D gene: .
V gene: TRBV2
CDR3 protein: CASSSGGNTEAFF
CDR3 DNA: TGTGCCAGCAGCTCTGGGGGGAACACTGAAGCTTTCTTT

clone size: once
CDR3 length: 13
J gene: TRBJ2-7
D gene: .
V gene: TRBV20-1
CDR3 protein: CSARPPGFYEQYF
CDR3 DNA: TGCAGTGCTAGACCCCCCGGGTTCTACGAGCAGTACTTC

clone size: many
CDR3 length: 12
J gene: TRBJ2-2
D gene: .
V gene: TRBV7-6
CDR3 protein: CASSFSFGELFF
CDR3 DNA: TGTGCCAGCAGCTTCAGCTTCGGGGAGCTGTTTTTT

clone size: once
CDR3 length: 16
J gene: TRBJ2-7
D gene: TRBD2
V gene: TRBV7-2
CDR3 protein: CASSLEISGSLYEQYF
CDR3 DNA: TGTGCCAGCAGCTTAGAGATTAGCGGGAGTTTGTACGAGCAGTACTTC

clone size: few
CDR3 length: 14
J gene: TRBJ1-2
D gene: .
V gene: TRBV20-1
CDR3 protein: CSARARQFNYGYTF
CDR3 DNA: TGCAGTGCTAGGGCTAGACAATTTAACTATGGCTACACCTTC

clone size: few
CDR3 length: 15
J gene: TRBJ2-7
D gene: .
V gene: TRBV9
CDR3 protein: CASSLVPGSPYEQYF
CDR3 DNA: TGTGCCAGCAGCTTAGTCCCAGGTTCCCCCTACGAGCAGTACTTC

clone size: many
CDR3 length: 12
J gene: TRBJ1-2
D gene: .
V gene: TRBV29-1
CDR3 protein: CSVEWDNYGYTF
CDR3 DNA: TGCAGCGTTGAGTGGGATAACTATGGCTACACCTTC

clone size: few
CDR3 length: 15
J gene: TRBJ2-3
D gene: .
V gene: TRBV7-2
CDR3 protein: CASSLGLGRTDTQYF
CDR3 DNA: TGTGCCAGCAGCTTAGGCCTGGGGAGGACAGATACGCAGTATTTT

clone size: .
CDR3 length: 15
J gene: TRBJ1-4
D gene: .
V gene: TRBV11-2
CDR3 protein: CASSSPTGNGEKLFF
CDR3 DNA: TGTGCCAGCAGCTCACCCACAGGGAATGGCGAAAAACTGTTTTTT

clone size: .
CDR3 length: 15
J gene: TRBJ1-1
D gene: TRBD1
V gene: TRBV25-1
CDR3 protein: CASSAHGQGDTEAFF
CDR3 DNA: TGTGCCAGCAGTGCGCATGGACAGGGGGACACTGAAGCTTTCTTT

clone size: .
CDR3 length: 14
J gene: TRBJ1-2
D gene: .
V gene: TRBV2
CDR3 protein: CASLAGHGNYGYTF
CDR3 DNA: TGTGCCAGCCTCGCCGGCCACGGGAACTATGGCTACACCTTC

clone size: few
CDR3 length: 14
J gene: TRBJ1-1
D gene: .
V gene: TRBV7-9
CDR3 protein: CASSYLGGDTEAFF
CDR3 DNA: TGTGCCAGCAGTTACTTAGGCGGAGACACTGAAGCTTTCTTT